The rows below give T cell receptor beta chains drawn from one sample of a study of cytomegalovirus exposure and HLA in healthy donors. Only in-frame clones appear in the TCRdb table, and some are missing; sequencing was by immunoSEQ multiplex PCR. The table records around 100,000 clones, roughly 85% of them present only once. The material sequenced was PBMCs. These receptor sequences come from a middle-aged woman in good health and CMV-seronegative. Each CDR3 is given with its conserved first and last residue. D genes are given only for firm matches. The listing skips clone size in some rows; elsewhere it reads once, few, many or a size class.

V,J,D,size,DNA,CDR3
TRBV2,TRBJ2-1,NA,NA,TGTGCCAGCAGTGAAGACAGACAGCTACCTCAGTTCTTC,CASSEDRQLPQFF
TRBV19,TRBJ2-7,NA,NA,TGTGCCAGTAGTACCGGCAGGAATTACGAGCAGTACTTC,CASSTGRNYEQYF
TRBV19,TRBJ2-1,NA,NA,TGTGCCAGTAGAAAGTCAGGGGTGGAGTTCTTC,CASRKSGVEFF
TRBV28,TRBJ2-6,NA,NA,TGTGCCAGCAGTCTCTGGGGCGCTGGGGCCAACGTCCTGACTTTC,CASSLWGAGANVLTF
TRBV5-5,TRBJ1-2,NA,NA,TGTGCCAGCAGCTTAGACACCAACTATGGCTACACCTTC,CASSLDTNYGYTF
TRBV6-5,TRBJ2-5,NA,NA,TGTGCCAGCAGTTACTTGCGAGGGTTTGAGACCCAGTACTTC,CASSYLRGFETQYF
TRBV7-2,TRBJ2-5,NA,NA,TGTGCCAGCAGCTTAGGAGGCAGTTTCCAAGAGACCCAGTACTTC,CASSLGGSFQETQYF
TRBV2,TRBJ2-1,TRBD2,NA,TGTGCCAGCAGTCCCCGGGTAGCGGGGGCCCTGCGGGAGCAGTTCTTC,CASSPRVAGALREQFF
TRBV7-9,TRBJ2-5,TRBD1,NA,TGTGCCAGCAGCTTGAGGGGGCCAGAGACCCAGTACTTC,CASSLRGPETQYF
TRBV15,TRBJ2-7,TRBD1,NA,TGTGCCACCAGGCAGACAGGGGGCAATGGGTACGAGCAGTACTTC,CATRQTGGNGYEQYF
TRBV6-5,TRBJ2-5,NA,NA,TGTGCCAGCAGTTCCCCGGGCCTCCTAGGGAGAGAGACCCAGTACTTC,CASSSPGLLGRETQYF
TRBV27,TRBJ2-1,NA,once,TGTGCCAGCACCGCGGTTGGACTAATGGGTGCTGGGCAGTTCTTC,CASTAVGLMGAGQFF
TRBV9,TRBJ2-7,NA,NA,TGTGCCAGCAGCGTAAACGAGGGCCCCTACGAGCAGTACTTC,CASSVNEGPYEQYF
TRBV5-8,TRBJ1-6,NA,few,TGTGCCAGCAGCCCGGAGGTGGGTAATTCACCCCTCCACTTT,CASSPEVGNSPLHF
TRBV19,TRBJ1-5,NA,NA,TGTGCCAGTACCCTCGAGTGGGGCAGGGGCAATCAGCCCCAGCATTTT,CASTLEWGRGNQPQHF
TRBV5-4,TRBJ2-1,TRBD1,NA,TGTGCCAGCAGCTCCAGGACAGGGGGTCGCCTCAATGAGCAGTTCTTC,CASSSRTGGRLNEQFF
TRBV7-9,TRBJ1-1,NA,few,TGTGCCAGCAGCCCAGACCCCAAACGGGGGAACACTGAAGCTTTCTTT,CASSPDPKRGNTEAFF
TRBV5-4,TRBJ1-1,NA,NA,TGTGCCAGCAGCTTGGGAGGAGGAACCCCCCTACTGGGGACTGAAGCTTTCTTT,CASSLGGGTPLLGTEAFF
TRBV10-3,TRBJ1-2,TRBD1,NA,TGTGCCATCAGGGGACAGGGCAACTATGGCTACACCTTC,CAIRGQGNYGYTF
TRBV5-4,TRBJ2-7,NA,NA,TGTGCCAGCAGCCTGGGGCAGGGGGGCCTGTACGAGCAGTACTTC,CASSLGQGGLYEQYF
TRBV18,TRBJ2-7,NA,NA,TGTGCCAGCTCCCCCCCTACAGGGAGGGCCTACGAGCAGTACTTC,CASSPPTGRAYEQYF
TRBV28,TRBJ1-1,NA,NA,NA,CASSFFGQGIIDTEAFF
TRBV7-2,TRBJ1-2,NA,few,TGTGCCAGCAGCTTAGGAGCGGGCTATGGCTACACCTTC,CASSLGAGYGYTF
TRBV30,TRBJ2-3,TRBD2,NA,TGTGCCTGGAGTGTTCTAGCGGGAGAAGCAGATACGCAGTATTTT,CAWSVLAGEADTQYF
TRBV5-1,TRBJ2-2,NA,NA,TGCGCCAGCAGCTTGGCCTTGGTTGAGACCGGGGAGCTGTTTTTT,CASSLALVETGELFF
TRBV5-4,TRBJ2-5,NA,NA,TGTGCCAGCAGCTCGACGCTGACCCTAGGGGAAGAGACCCAGTACTTC,CASSSTLTLGEETQYF
TRBV4-1,TRBJ2-1,TRBD2,NA,TGCGCCAGCAGCCAAGGGTCGGGGGGGATCAGGGAGCAGTTCTTC,CASSQGSGGIREQFF
TRBV19,TRBJ2-7,TRBD2,NA,TGTGCCAGTAGTATACAAGGGACTAGCGCGGCCTACGAGCAGTACTTC,CASSIQGTSAAYEQYF
TRBV7-9,TRBJ1-1,TRBD1,NA,TGTTCCAGCAGCTTAACGGACAGGGATCGGTGGGACACTGAAGCTTTCTTT,CSSSLTDRDRWDTEAFF
TRBV28,TRBJ2-2,TRBD2,NA,TGTGCCAGCAGTTTCGGTCTAGGCGGGAGGGCCCGTACCGGGGAGCTGTTTTTT,CASSFGLGGRARTGELFF
TRBV9,TRBJ2-7,TRBD2,NA,TGTGCCAGCAGCGATCCAGGGGCGGGGGGCGAGCAGTACTTC,CASSDPGAGGEQYF
TRBV5-4,TRBJ2-3,NA,NA,TGTGCCAGCAGCTTGGCTCTAGCTCGAGGGACAGATACGCAGTATTTT,CASSLALARGTDTQYF
TRBV18,TRBJ1-4,TRBD1,NA,TGTGCCAGCTCAGAAAGGGACAGCGCCTTCCTAATTGGTAATGAAAAACTGTTTTTT,CASSERDSAFLIGNEKLFF
TRBV6-6,TRBJ2-7,NA,NA,TGTGCCAGCAGTTACCGAGATGAGCAGTACTTC,CASSYRDEQYF
TRBV7-9,TRBJ2-3,TRBD1,few,TGTGCCAGCAGCTTCATACAGGGGGTGGATACGCAGTATTTT,CASSFIQGVDTQYF
TRBV28,TRBJ2-2,TRBD2,NA,TGTGCCAGTAAGACTAGCTCGAACACCGGGGAGCTGTTTTTT,CASKTSSNTGELFF
TRBV29-1,TRBJ1-1,TRBD1,NA,TGCAGCGCTCAGGACAGGCTTGAAGCTTTCTTT,CSAQDRLEAFF
TRBV28,TRBJ1-1,TRBD1,NA,TGTGCCACGACAGGGGGCAGATCGAACACTGAAGCTTTCTTT,CATTGGRSNTEAFF
TRBV19,TRBJ2-5,NA,NA,TGTGCCAGTAGTATAGATCGGGGCCGGGGGGAGACCCAGTACTTC,CASSIDRGRGETQYF
TRBV28,TRBJ1-2,TRBD1,NA,TGTGCCAGCAGATTCGACAGGGGGCGAGGTGACTATGGCTACACCTTC,CASRFDRGRGDYGYTF
TRBV6-6,TRBJ1-1,NA,NA,TGTGCCAGCAGTACAACAGGGCCCGTGGCTGAAGCTTTCTTT,CASSTTGPVAEAFF
TRBV28,TRBJ2-5,NA,NA,TGTGCCAGCAGTTTCGGACAGCAAGAGACCCAGTACTTC,CASSFGQQETQYF
TRBV19,TRBJ2-1,TRBD1,NA,TGTGCCAGTAGTTACCGGGACAGGACCTACAATGAGCAGTTCTTC,CASSYRDRTYNEQFF
TRBV7-6,TRBJ2-7,NA,NA,TGTGCCAGCAGCTTATTAGGGGGAGAGCAGTACTTC,CASSLLGGEQYF
TRBV23-1,TRBJ2-7,TRBD1,NA,TGCGCCAGCAGTCGGGCCGAGTCGAGGGGGCCCCACAAACAGTACTTC,CASSRAESRGPHKQYF
TRBV19,TRBJ2-3,TRBD1,NA,TGTGCCAGTAGTCTCAGGGGGCCTAGCACAGATACGCAGTATTTT,CASSLRGPSTDTQYF
TRBV15,TRBJ2-7,TRBD1,NA,TGTGCCACCAGCGGAGGACAGGGGTCGGCTGGCTTC,CATSGGQGSAGF
TRBV27,TRBJ2-2,NA,NA,TGTGCCAGCAGTTTACTATCTGCCGGGGAGCTGTTTTTT,CASSLLSAGELFF
TRBV28,TRBJ1-2,TRBD1,NA,TGTGCCAGCAGGGACAGGGTTTCGGATGGCTACACCTTC,CASRDRVSDGYTF
TRBV4-3,TRBJ1-6,NA,NA,TGCGCCAGCAGCCAAGAGAGGGGGGGCAAGGGTTCACCCCTCCACTTT,CASSQERGGKGSPLHF
TRBV5-6,TRBJ1-6,TRBD1,NA,TGTGCCAGCAGCTTGAGGGACAGGGTCAATTCACCCCTCCACTTT,CASSLRDRVNSPLHF